The table lists the clone carrying this T cell receptor beta chain with a count of one. The method was immunoSEQ multiplex PCR; TCRdb's version includes in-frame clones alone and lacks a portion of them. This sample has about 150,000 clones, with about 80% found just once. This record comes from a study of blood T cell repertoires in COVID-19. Study details: Specimens from acute and convalescent COVID-19 originated in the United States, Italy and Spain.

The TCR comes from a woman between 70 and 85 years old in a cohort exposed to, infected with or recovered from COVID-19 (not recorded which). The source material was PBMCs or T cells enriched from blood (not recorded which).

CDR3 DNA: TGTGCCAGCAGCTTAGGACAGGGTGGGCATGCCGGGGAGCTGTTTTTT. Encoded protein: CASSLGQGGHAGELFF. The chain links TRBV7-6 to TRBJ2-2, with 7 nucleotides matching TRBD1. Trimming cost V 1 base and J 6 bases; bases outside gene matches: 8. Germline values: CDR1 SGHVS, CDR2 FNYEAQ. The CDR3 sequence is 16 residues long.